This T cell receptor (beta chain) was sequenced for a study of cytomegalovirus exposure and HLA in healthy donors. Germline CDR1 and CDR2: LNHDA and SQIVND (reference sequence). The CDR3 sequence is 14 residues long. V lost 0 bases and J 8 bases, leaving 12 bases between the germline ends. Turning to this clone: Antigen specificity is unknown.

Study-wide points: Using the classifier, cytomegalovirus status was reportedly diagnosed with high specificity and sensitivity.

Amplification used 60 Vbeta primers and 13 Jbeta primers. Under the authors' procedure: Among the unique TCR beta chains that a later analysis counted, about 81 million in all, about 11 million were shared. Profiled with immunoSEQ multiplex PCR; TCRdb holds only in-frame clones, not every one. From that table come the V and J calls and clone size; the DNA was used to work out D and trimming. In total, the table holds around 42,000 clones. The sequence was obtained from a man aged 25 to 40 in good health and CMV-seronegative. The J gene is TRBJ2-3, the V gene TRBV19; perhaps TRBD2 as D (6 bases). The specimen was PBMCs. CDR3 DNA: TGTGCCAGTAGTATAGAAAGGCCCGGGGGTACGCAGTATTTT. Protein product: CASSIERPGGTQYF. Full variable domain (missing parts from reference TRBV19 and TRBJ2-3): DGGITQSPKYLFRKEGQNVTLSCEQNLNHDAMYWYRQDPGQGLRLIYYSQIVNDFQKGDIAEGYSVSREKKESFPLTVTSAQKNPTAFYLCASSIERPGGTQYFGPGTRLTVL.